A selection of T cell receptor beta chains follows, all from one sample in a study of blood T cell repertoires in COVID-19. Profiling relied on immunoSEQ multiplex PCR, and the TCRdb table lists in-frame clones only, not all of them. This sample has 230,000 or so clones, with roughly 89% found just once. Sequenced material: PBMCs or T cells enriched from blood (not recorded which). Source of these receptors: a woman aged 40-49 years with acute COVID-19. CDR3s include the opening cysteine and the closing phenylalanine or tryptophan. Fields, in order: V gene, CDR3 protein.

TRBV19,CASSIDILGTSFMNTEAFF
TRBV7-2,CASSSRAPSRGQDYGYTF
TRBV7-9,CASSLPPGREGNTEAFF
TRBV10-1,CASSEEDTNTGELFF
TRBV12-2,CASRSNHRGPGRENTEAFF
TRBV7-9,CASSSEGRGNTEAFF
TRBV6-2/TRBV6-3,CASSLTRSGGATDTQYF
TRBV7-3,CASSSWTGAYNEQFF
TRBV6-4,CASSERLAGARWTGELFF
TRBV7-9,CASTLGADREAFF
TRBV14,CASSQVLDRGATYQPQHF
TRBV7-2,CASSLGYRGSSYEQYF
TRBV10-3,CAISAGSLNNQPQHF
TRBV6-5,CASSYFGSSYNSPLHF
TRBV27,CASSLSGAGNYNEQFF
TRBV19,CASSIVSGGYTF
TRBV6-5,CASSRQGTNYGYTF
TRBV15,CATSRTADTGELFF
TRBV12-5,CASGTSGLAHADTQYF
TRBV9,CASSVGLAGGYTDTQYF
TRBV7-9,CASSPTSLAGENEQFF
TRBV7-6,CASSLEGQRNTEAFF
TRBV4-3,CASSPDRGRERTEAFF
TRBV30,CAWSAGWGAFF
TRBV4-1,CASSQPYSGYTF
TRBV29-1,CSVEDRTGGRGTEAFF
TRBV4-1,CASSRATGGSTDTQYF
TRBV11-2,CASSLGDLDNEQFF
TRBV6-2/TRBV6-3,CASSYFPGQKAPRDSPLHF
TRBV3-1/TRBV3-2,CASSQGQVRSNQPQHF
TRBV28,CASRDTEAFF
TRBV6-5,CASMNRFYNSPLHF
TRBV29-1,CSATGTSDGYTF
TRBV7-6,CASSLVGAGEGSPLHF
TRBV7-6,CASSLGQGITNEKLFF
TRBV12-3/TRBV12-4,CASSGSGNTEAFF
TRBV5-1,CASSSSPDQPQHF
TRBV7-3,CASSRNQGAGTEAFF
TRBV5-5,CASSLAGLREKLFF
TRBV5-4,CASSPTGTGDYGYTF
TRBV19,CASTYRPGNQPQHF
TRBV27,CASRTGWHTGELFF
TRBV29-1,CSVGGSGTSSYNEQFF
TRBV12-3/TRBV12-4,CASRETGEEKLFF